The rows below give T cell receptor beta chains drawn from one sample of a study of blood T cell repertoires in COVID-19. TCRdb's copy holds only in-frame clones and misses some; the assay was immunoSEQ multiplex PCR. Altogether around 100,000 clones are present, 75% to 90% being singletons, with the ten largest covering more than 10%. The specimen sequenced was peripheral blood. The receptors come from a human donor in a cohort sampled during active COVID-19. The CDR3 runs from the conserved cysteine through the conserved F or W. Each record gives: clone size, D gene, J gene, V gene, CDR3 DNA, CDR3 protein. The D gene is left open where the match is weak. Only some rows state a clone size, as once, few, many or a class for expanded clones.

size: NA
D: NA
J: TRBJ1-5
V: TRBV6-2/TRBV6-3
DNA: TGTGCCAGCAGTTCCCGACAAGCGGGGGATCAGCCCCAGCATTTT
CDR3: CASSSRQAGDQPQHF

size: NA
D: NA
J: TRBJ1-4
V: TRBV27
DNA: TGTGCCAGCAGTCTTAACTCCCTCAGAGGAAAACTGTTTTTT
CDR3: CASSLNSLRGKLFF

size: NA
D: NA
J: TRBJ1-3
V: TRBV30
DNA: TGTGCCTGGAAACGTAGAGACTCTGGAAACACCATATATTTT
CDR3: CAWKRRDSGNTIYF

size: NA
D: TRBD1
J: TRBJ2-1
V: TRBV6-5
DNA: TGTGCCAGCAGTTACGGGACAGCTGACAATGAGCAGTTCTTC
CDR3: CASSYGTADNEQFF

size: NA
D: TRBD1
J: TRBJ1-1
V: TRBV15
DNA: TGTGCCACCAGCAGAGAGAGGACAGGGAACACTGAAGCTTTCTTT
CDR3: CATSRERTGNTEAFF

size: NA
D: NA
J: TRBJ2-5
V: TRBV18
DNA: TGTGCCAGCTCACCACCCAGCGCACAAGAGACCCAGTACTTC
CDR3: CASSPPSAQETQYF

size: NA
D: TRBD1
J: TRBJ2-3
V: TRBV6-5
DNA: TGTGCCAGCAAGAACATCGGGACAGGGGGAGATACGCAGTATTTT
CDR3: CASKNIGTGGDTQYF

size: NA
D: NA
J: TRBJ1-1
V: TRBV18
DNA: TGTGCCAGCTCACCGGGGCCAAACACTGAAGCTTTCTTT
CDR3: CASSPGPNTEAFF

size: NA
D: NA
J: TRBJ2-5
V: TRBV7-2
DNA: TGTGCCTCAGAGGGACTCAAGGAGACCCAGTACTTC
CDR3: CASEGLKETQYF

size: NA
D: NA
J: TRBJ2-1
V: TRBV7-3
DNA: TGTGCCAGCAGCTTTGGCCGGGGGACCCCATTTGAGCAGTTCTTC
CDR3: CASSFGRGTPFEQFF

size: NA
D: TRBD1
J: TRBJ1-2
V: TRBV5-1
DNA: TGCGCCAGCGGGAGGACAGGGCAAGACTATGGCTACACCTTC
CDR3: CASGRTGQDYGYTF

size: NA
D: TRBD1
J: TRBJ1-6
V: TRBV11-2
DNA: TGTGCCAGCAGCTCGCAGGGGGCGGTTTCACCCCTCCACTTT
CDR3: CASSSQGAVSPLHF

size: NA
D: NA
J: TRBJ2-1
V: TRBV9
DNA: TGTGCCAGCAGCGAGGGGACTGAAGGCCATAATGAGCAGTTCTTC
CDR3: CASSEGTEGHNEQFF

size: NA
D: NA
J: TRBJ1-5
V: TRBV2
DNA: TGTGCCAGCCGGGGGGAGGGCAATCAGCCCCAGCATTTT
CDR3: CASRGEGNQPQHF

size: NA
D: NA
J: TRBJ2-7
V: TRBV15
DNA: TGTGCCACCAGCAGAGATCTTCAGGGGGGCTACGAGCAGTACTTC
CDR3: CATSRDLQGGYEQYF

size: NA
D: NA
J: TRBJ2-3
V: TRBV5-5
DNA: TGTGCCAGCAGCTTTTGGTCCCAGGTAGATACGCAGTATTTT
CDR3: CASSFWSQVDTQYF

size: NA
D: TRBD2
J: TRBJ2-7
V: TRBV5-6
DNA: TGTGCCAGCAGCTTATCGAGCGGGGGGGTATCCTACGAGCAGTACTTC
CDR3: CASSLSSGGVSYEQYF

size: NA
D: NA
J: TRBJ2-7
V: TRBV5-1
DNA: TGCGCCAGCAGCTTGGCCGGGAGCAGCTCCTACGAGCAGTACTTC
CDR3: CASSLAGSSSYEQYF

size: NA
D: NA
J: TRBJ1-1
V: TRBV5-1
DNA: TGCGCCAGCAGCTTAAGGCGGGGCCTCACTGAAGCTTTCTTT
CDR3: CASSLRRGLTEAFF

size: NA
D: NA
J: TRBJ1-5
V: TRBV7-2
DNA: TGTGCCAGCAGCTTGAGCAGGGATAGCAATCAGCCCCAGCATTTT
CDR3: CASSLSRDSNQPQHF

size: NA
D: NA
J: TRBJ2-2
V: TRBV7-6
DNA: TGTGCCAGCAGCTCCTCTCACGGTCCCGGGGAGCTGTTTTTT
CDR3: CASSSSHGPGELFF

size: NA
D: TRBD1
J: TRBJ1-4
V: TRBV2
DNA: TGTGCCAGCAGTGATGCTCTGGCAGGGGGGGAAAAACTGTTTTTT
CDR3: CASSDALAGGEKLFF

size: few
D: TRBD2
J: TRBJ2-3
V: TRBV2
DNA: TGTGCCAGCTCGTCCGGGACTAGCTCCACAGATACGCAGTATTTT
CDR3: CASSSGTSSTDTQYF

size: NA
D: NA
J: TRBJ1-1
V: TRBV3-1/TRBV3-2
DNA: TGTGCCAGCCGCCTTCGGGACTCCCGTTCGGTGGCTTTCTTT
CDR3: CASRLRDSRSVAFF

size: NA
D: TRBD1
J: TRBJ1-4
V: TRBV7-9
DNA: TGTGCCAGCAGCCAAATTCGACTGACAGGGGGGTTTGGTGAAAAACTGTTTTTT
CDR3: CASSQIRLTGGFGEKLFF

size: NA
D: NA
J: TRBJ1-4
V: TRBV21-1
DNA: TGTGCCAGCAGCAAAAGGGGGAGGACAGGGAGCGAAAAACTGTTTTTT
CDR3: CASSKRGRTGSEKLFF

size: NA
D: NA
J: TRBJ1-6
V: TRBV6-4
DNA: TGTGCCAGCAGGTTTAATAATAATTCACCCCTCCACTTT
CDR3: CASRFNNNSPLHF

size: NA
D: TRBD1
J: TRBJ2-5
V: TRBV12-3/TRBV12-4
DNA: TGTGCCAGCAGCGGGACAGATCAAGAGACCCAGTACTTC
CDR3: CASSGTDQETQYF

size: NA
D: NA
J: TRBJ2-2
V: TRBV7-3
DNA: TGTGCCAGCAGCCCTATTCTAGGTCGGACCGGGGAGCTGTTTTTT
CDR3: CASSPILGRTGELFF

size: NA
D: NA
J: TRBJ2-5
V: TRBV5-1
DNA: TGCGCCAGCAGCTTGGGCGGGGGCCTTCGAGAGACCCAGTACTTC
CDR3: CASSLGGGLRETQYF

size: NA
D: TRBD2
J: TRBJ2-3
V: TRBV6-1
DNA: TGTGCCAGCAGTGATGGGCTAGCGGTGGATACGCAGTATTTT
CDR3: CASSDGLAVDTQYF

size: NA
D: NA
J: TRBJ2-5
V: TRBV7-9
DNA: TGTGCCAGCAGCTTAGAAGGAGGACGGTACCAAGAGACCCAGTACTTC
CDR3: CASSLEGGRYQETQYF

size: NA
D: NA
J: TRBJ2-1
V: TRBV6-5
DNA: TGTGCCAGCAGTTACACCGGGGGGCCGTACAATGAGCAGTTCTTC
CDR3: CASSYTGGPYNEQFF

size: NA
D: NA
J: TRBJ2-3
V: TRBV4-2
DNA: TGTGCCAGCAGCCCCGGCGGTGGGGGAGGAGATACGCAGTATTTT
CDR3: CASSPGGGGGDTQYF

size: few
D: NA
J: TRBJ1-4
V: TRBV5-4
DNA: TGTGCCAGCAGCTTTGGGCAGGATAATGAAAAACTGTTTTTT
CDR3: CASSFGQDNEKLFF

size: NA
D: TRBD1
J: TRBJ1-4
V: TRBV28
DNA: TGTGCCAGCGGCTCAGGGACAGGGAATGAAAAACTGTTTTTT
CDR3: CASGSGTGNEKLFF

size: NA
D: NA
J: TRBJ2-3
V: TRBV6-2/TRBV6-3
DNA: TGTGCCAGCAGTTGGAGATCCAATACGCAGTATTTT
CDR3: CASSWRSNTQYF

size: NA
D: NA
J: TRBJ2-5
V: TRBV6-5
DNA: TGTGCCAGCTCGTCAGGGCCCCCCGGGGAGACCCAGTACTTC
CDR3: CASSSGPPGETQYF

size: NA
D: NA
J: TRBJ1-1
V: TRBV27
DNA: TGTGCCAGCAAACGGGGGGGCCCTCTTATGAACACTGAAGCTTTCTTT
CDR3: CASKRGGPLMNTEAFF

size: NA
D: TRBD1
J: TRBJ1-2
V: TRBV16
DNA: TGTGCCAGCAGCCAACCGGGACAGAAGAGTGGCTACACCTTC
CDR3: CASSQPGQKSGYTF

size: many
D: NA
J: TRBJ1-2
V: TRBV6-5
DNA: TGTGCCAGCAGTTACGCAGACAGGAGGCTCTATGGCTACACCTTC
CDR3: CASSYADRRLYGYTF

size: NA
D: NA
J: TRBJ2-3
V: TRBV11-2
DNA: TGTGCCAGCAGCTTAGTCTCGGGGGGCCCGACTAGCACAGATACGCAGTATTTT
CDR3: CASSLVSGGPTSTDTQYF

size: NA
D: TRBD2
J: TRBJ2-3
V: TRBV5-1
DNA: TGCGCCAGCAGCTTGATACCGGGACTAGCGGCTAAATTCTACAGAACAGATACGCAGTATTTT
CDR3: CASSLIPGLAAKFYRTDTQYF

size: NA
D: TRBD1
J: TRBJ2-5
V: TRBV5-1
DNA: TGCGCCAGCAGCGTAGGGACAGGCAAAGAGACCCAGTACTTC
CDR3: CASSVGTGKETQYF

size: many
D: NA
J: TRBJ2-5
V: TRBV21-1
DNA: TGTGCCAGCAGCAAAGGATCGGAAGCGCCAGAGACCCAGTACTTC
CDR3: CASSKGSEAPETQYF

size: NA
D: NA
J: TRBJ2-4
V: TRBV2
DNA: TGTGCCAGCAGTCCCAGGGAAAACATTCAGTACTTC
CDR3: CASSPRENIQYF

size: NA
D: NA
J: TRBJ1-2
V: TRBV6-5
DNA: TGTGCCAGCGCGTATCGGGGGGGCTACACCTTC
CDR3: CASAYRGGYTF

size: NA
D: TRBD2
J: TRBJ2-3
V: TRBV2
DNA: TGTGCCAGCAGTCCCGGGGGACTAGCGGGGGGAGGTACGCAGTATTTT
CDR3: CASSPGGLAGGGTQYF

size: NA
D: NA
J: TRBJ2-1
V: TRBV5-8
DNA: TGTGCCAGCAGCTTGATCCGGAGTGAGCAGTTCTTC
CDR3: CASSLIRSEQFF

size: NA
D: NA
J: TRBJ2-7
V: TRBV5-6
DNA: TGTGCCAGCAGCTTGGGGAGGGAATACGAGCAGTACTTC
CDR3: CASSLGREYEQYF

size: NA
D: TRBD1
J: TRBJ2-1
V: TRBV7-7
DNA: TGTGCCAGCAGCCCGTTGGGACAGGGATGGAATGAGCAGTTCTTC
CDR3: CASSPLGQGWNEQFF

size: few
D: TRBD2
J: TRBJ2-2
V: TRBV6-2/TRBV6-3
DNA: TGTGCCAGCAGTTTTCTAGTCGGACTAGCGGGGGAATCCACCGGGGAGCTGTTTTTT
CDR3: CASSFLVGLAGESTGELFF

size: NA
D: NA
J: TRBJ2-7
V: TRBV21-1
DNA: TGTGCCAGACCGAGGGCAGCCTACGAGCAGTACTTC
CDR3: CARPRAAYEQYF

size: NA
D: TRBD2
J: TRBJ2-2
V: TRBV4-2
DNA: TGTGCCAGCAGCCAACGGGACGGGGGGGCAGTCGGGGAGCTGTTTTTT
CDR3: CASSQRDGGAVGELFF

size: NA
D: NA
J: TRBJ2-2
V: TRBV5-6
DNA: TGTGCCAGCAGCAAGCTCGACAGAGACACCGGGGAGCTGTTTTTT
CDR3: CASSKLDRDTGELFF